One T cell receptor (beta chain) is described in this entry. The antigen is not known. The junction had 5 bases not matched to a gene; V was cut back by 4 bases and J by 2 bases. Per the germline V gene, CDR1 is MGHRA and CDR2 is YSYEKL. The CDR3 runs to 16 residues. These data belong to a study of T-cell memory formation after mild COVID-19. Background on the study: In these data, TCR clusters were largely donor specific. General study results and limits: Unconfirmed was the SARS-CoV-2 specificity of second-wave clones that peaked on day 37.

TCRdb processed the 5' RACE reads anew with MiXCR; each CDR3 protein has one entry. This table has under 300,000 distinct CDR3 sequences, roughly 15% appearing once. The receptor was isolated from a man aged 18 to 35 who had mild COVID-19 (a few samples of this study predate the infection). Cell type and time point are not known. The V gene is TRBV4-1, the J gene TRBJ2-1, with 10 nucleotides matching TRBD1. Input material: PBMCs or a T cell subset sorted from them (not recorded which). The CDR3 bases are TGCGCCAGCAGCCGCTTGGACAGGGGGACCTACAATGAGCAGTTCTTC. It specifies CASSRLDRGTYNEQFF.